Listed below are T cell receptor beta chains from one sample, sequenced in a study of blood T cell repertoires in COVID-19. Measured with immunoSEQ multiplex PCR; TCRdb has only the in-frame clones, and not every one. The sample yields 200,000 to 250,000 clones, roughly 84% seen once. Sequencing input: peripheral blood. The receptors originated from a man aged 30 to 45 with active or convalescent COVID-19. Each CDR3 is given with its conserved first and last residue.

v_gene	j_gene	len	CDR3aa
TRBV19	TRBJ2-5	14	CASRASAYQETQYF
TRBV18	TRBJ1-5	15	CASSPDRGGNQPQHF
TRBV6-1	TRBJ2-3	18	CASSDGQGRGAGGDTQYF
TRBV30	TRBJ2-3	16	CAWSKGGTSDTDTQYF
TRBV29-1	TRBJ2-5	15	CSVAIPGLRYVTQYF
TRBV7-8	TRBJ2-5	14	CASSDSAGEETQYF
TRBV15	TRBJ1-3	19	CATSRPGGGGSLSGNTIYF
TRBV3-1/TRBV3-2	TRBJ1-6	16	CASSQMGQRDNSPLHF
TRBV28	TRBJ2-7	14	CASSSGQGTYEQYF
TRBV5-5	TRBJ2-7	13	CASSPTGNYEQYF
TRBV6-5	TRBJ1-6	14	CASSSRHTGSPLHF
TRBV28	TRBJ1-1	12	CASSLWGAEAFF
TRBV4-3	TRBJ1-2	14	CASSQDRGRVGYTF
TRBV27	TRBJ1-6	15	CASGPAGTGNSPLHF
TRBV2	TRBJ2-1	13	CASRQSSYNEQFF
TRBV2	TRBJ1-1	14	CASITGGGGTEAFF
TRBV30	TRBJ1-1	14	CAWASGNLNTEAFF
TRBV3-1/TRBV3-2	TRBJ1-6	15	CASSLSQRQNSPLHF
TRBV27	TRBJ2-7	15	CASRLTGLLSYEQYF
TRBV6-2/TRBV6-3	TRBJ1-2	14	CASSVTGANYGYTF
TRBV2	TRBJ1-5	14	CASSEGAFNQPQHF
TRBV5-1	TRBJ1-4	14	CASSSDRVNEKLFF
TRBV24-1	TRBJ1-5	16	CATSARGQGAYQPQHF
TRBV4-3	TRBJ1-6	15	CASSIMDRGLSPLHF
TRBV10-1	TRBJ1-3	15	CASSPTGPSGNTIYF
TRBV7-2	TRBJ1-3	18	CASSLDAPGAVSGNTIYF
TRBV7-8	TRBJ2-4	13	CASSLGDDRVEYF
TRBV13	TRBJ2-7	12	CASGPAGYEQYF
TRBV6-6	TRBJ1-2	15	CASSLSRVESYGYTF
TRBV18	TRBJ2-1	17	CASSPSIGSRVDNEQFF
TRBV5-5	TRBJ2-2	14	CASTHRVHTGELFF
TRBV12-3/TRBV12-4	TRBJ1-1	12	CASSPRDREAFF
TRBV20-1	TRBJ2-7	12	CSANEGGAEQYF
TRBV3-1/TRBV3-2	TRBJ1-2	16	CASSQARGGSNYGYTF
TRBV2	TRBJ2-7	13	CASSVARGYEQYF
TRBV5-4	TRBJ2-3	12	CASSLYTHTQYF
TRBV27	TRBJ2-3	14	CDSRGKGPPDTQYF
TRBV27	TRBJ2-7	16	CASSFGGTSRTYEQYF
TRBV18	TRBJ1-2	13	CASSPNRNYGYTF
TRBV30	TRBJ1-1	15	CAWRSGGAVTSEAFF
TRBV7-8	TRBJ1-2	13	CASSLKEYYGYTF
TRBV7-2	TRBJ1-5	15	CASSSGGGSNQPQHF
TRBV28	TRBJ1-6	17	CASSLWGGTGPESPLHF
TRBV6-5	TRBJ1-5	12	CALGQVHQPQHF
TRBV6-6	TRBJ1-6	15	CASSPLGTANSPLHF
TRBV7-9	TRBJ1-4	13	CASRTGGNEKLFF
TRBV18	TRBJ1-1	14	CASSPTGWNTEAFF
TRBV18	TRBJ2-3	16	CASSRQGIRQADTQYF
TRBV7-3	TRBJ2-3	14	CASSSQGNTDTQYF
TRBV18	TRBJ2-7	13	CASSPTGDGEQYF
TRBV5-1	TRBJ2-1	16	CASSPLGAGDYNEQFF
TRBV7-2	TRBJ1-2	14	CASSLRIANYGYTF
TRBV27	TRBJ2-3	18	CASSLSPLAGGAWGTQYF
TRBV27	TRBJ1-2	13	CASSSGGGSGYTF
TRBV15	TRBJ1-2	15	CATSRGGVTVYGYTF